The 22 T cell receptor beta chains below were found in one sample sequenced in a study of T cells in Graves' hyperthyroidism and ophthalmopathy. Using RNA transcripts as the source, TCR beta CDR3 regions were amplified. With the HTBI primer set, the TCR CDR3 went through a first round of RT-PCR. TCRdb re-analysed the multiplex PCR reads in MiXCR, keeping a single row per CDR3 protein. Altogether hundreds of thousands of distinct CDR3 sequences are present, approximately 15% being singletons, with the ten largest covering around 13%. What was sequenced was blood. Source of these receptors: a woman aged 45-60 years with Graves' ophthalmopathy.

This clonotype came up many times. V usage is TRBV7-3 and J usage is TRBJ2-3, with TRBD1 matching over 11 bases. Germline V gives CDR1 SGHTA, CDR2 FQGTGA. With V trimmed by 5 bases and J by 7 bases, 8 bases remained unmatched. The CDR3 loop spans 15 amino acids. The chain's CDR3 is CASSTPGTGGNTQYF. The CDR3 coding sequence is TGTGCCAGCAGCACACCCGGGACAGGGGGAAATACGCAGTATTTT.

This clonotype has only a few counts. The CDR3 coding sequence is TGTGCCATCAGTGGACAGGGGGGAGATAATGAAAAACTGTTTTTT. Translation gives CAISGQGGDNEKLFF. The chain uses TRBV10-3 and TRBJ1-4, with 9 nucleotides matching TRBD1. Trimming at V came to 4 bases and at J to 4 bases, leaving 4 bases not matched to a gene. Germline values: CDR1 ENHRY, CDR2 SYGVKD. The CDR3 contains 15 residues.

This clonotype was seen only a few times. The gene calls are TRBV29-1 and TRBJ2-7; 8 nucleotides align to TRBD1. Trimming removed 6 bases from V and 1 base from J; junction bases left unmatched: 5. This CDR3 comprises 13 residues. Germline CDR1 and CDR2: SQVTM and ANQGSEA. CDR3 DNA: TGCAGCGTCGCAGGACAGGGATCCTACGAGCAGTACTTC. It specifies CSVAGQGSYEQYF.

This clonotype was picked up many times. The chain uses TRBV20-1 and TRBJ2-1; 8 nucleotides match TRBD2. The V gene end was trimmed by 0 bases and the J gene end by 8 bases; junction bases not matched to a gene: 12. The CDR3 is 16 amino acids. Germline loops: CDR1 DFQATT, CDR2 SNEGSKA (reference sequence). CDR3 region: CSARDPGLARGYEQFF. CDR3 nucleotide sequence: TGCAGTGCTAGAGACCCAGGACTAGCCCGGGGGTATGAGCAGTTCTTC.

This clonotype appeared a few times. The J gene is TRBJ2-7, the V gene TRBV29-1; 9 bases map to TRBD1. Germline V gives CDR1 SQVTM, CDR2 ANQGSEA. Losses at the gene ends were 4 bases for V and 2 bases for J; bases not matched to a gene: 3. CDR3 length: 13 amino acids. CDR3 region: CSVVRDRAYEQYF. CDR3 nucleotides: TGCAGCGTTGTCCGGGACAGGGCCTACGAGCAGTACTTC.

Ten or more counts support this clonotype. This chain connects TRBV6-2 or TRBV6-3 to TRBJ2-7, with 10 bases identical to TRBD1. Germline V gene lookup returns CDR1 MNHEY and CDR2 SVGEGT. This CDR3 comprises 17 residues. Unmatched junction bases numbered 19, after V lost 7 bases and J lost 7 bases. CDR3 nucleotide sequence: TGTGCCAGCACGAAGTACCCAACCGGGACAGGGGATAGTGAGCAGTACTTC. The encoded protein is CASTKYPTGTGDSEQYF.

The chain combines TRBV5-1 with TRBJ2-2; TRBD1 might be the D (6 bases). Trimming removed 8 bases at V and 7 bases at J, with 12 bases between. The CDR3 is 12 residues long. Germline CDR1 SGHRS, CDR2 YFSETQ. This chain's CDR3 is CASNTGYGELFF. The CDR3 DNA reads TGCGCCAGTAATACAGGGTACGGGGAGCTGTTTTTT.

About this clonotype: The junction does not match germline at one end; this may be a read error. The CDR3 loop is CAVSAKQGGDQPQHF. The CDR3 coding sequence is TGTGCCGTCAGTGCAAAACAAGGAGGCGATCAGCCCCAGCATTTT. V is TRBV10-3 and J is TRBJ1-5; D is ambiguous. This CDR3 has 15 amino acids. The germline V gene has CDR1 ENHRY and CDR2 SYGVKD.

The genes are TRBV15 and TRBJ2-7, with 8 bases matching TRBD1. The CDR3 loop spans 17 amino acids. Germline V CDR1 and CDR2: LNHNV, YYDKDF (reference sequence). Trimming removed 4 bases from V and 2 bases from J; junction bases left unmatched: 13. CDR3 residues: CATSTGGSRDRTYEQYF. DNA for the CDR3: TGTGCCACCAGCACTGGGGGGTCCCGGGACAGGACCTACGAGCAGTACTTC.

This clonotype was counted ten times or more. CDR3: CASSLLQEMNTEAFF. The CDR3 bases are TGTGCCAGCAGCCTCCTACAGGAGATGAACACTGAAGCTTTCTTT. This chain joins TRBV7-9 and TRBJ1-1; maybe TRBD1 (5 bases). The V and J ends lost 5 bases and 0 bases respectively, with 13 bases between them. Germline assignment: CDR1 SEHNR and CDR2 FQNEAQ (reference sequence). The CDR3 is 15 amino acids.

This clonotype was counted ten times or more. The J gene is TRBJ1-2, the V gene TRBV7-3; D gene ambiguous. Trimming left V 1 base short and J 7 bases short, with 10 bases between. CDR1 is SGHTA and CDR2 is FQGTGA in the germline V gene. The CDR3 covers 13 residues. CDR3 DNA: TGTGCCAGCAGCTTAATCGGCGGCTTTGGCTACACCTTC. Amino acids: CASSLIGGFGYTF.

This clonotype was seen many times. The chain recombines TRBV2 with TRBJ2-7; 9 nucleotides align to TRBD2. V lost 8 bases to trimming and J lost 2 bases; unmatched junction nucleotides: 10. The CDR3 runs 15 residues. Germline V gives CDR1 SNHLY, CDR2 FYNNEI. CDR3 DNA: TGTGCCAGCGGAGGTGGGGCGGGAGGGACCTACGAGCAGTACTTC. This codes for CASGGGAGGTYEQYF.

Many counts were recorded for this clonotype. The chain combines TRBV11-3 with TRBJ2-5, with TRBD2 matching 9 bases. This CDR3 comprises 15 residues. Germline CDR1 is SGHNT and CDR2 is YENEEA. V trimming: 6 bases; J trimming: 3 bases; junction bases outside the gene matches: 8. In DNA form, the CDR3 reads TGTGCCAGCAGGGCCGGGACTAGCAGTGAAGAGACCCAGTACTTC. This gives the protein CASRAGTSSEETQYF.

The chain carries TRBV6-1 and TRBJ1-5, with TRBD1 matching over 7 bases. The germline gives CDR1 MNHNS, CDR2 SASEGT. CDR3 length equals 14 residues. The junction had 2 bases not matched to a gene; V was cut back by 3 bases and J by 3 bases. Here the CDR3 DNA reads TGTGCCAGCAGTGACAGGGGGGTCAATCAGCCCCAGCATTTT. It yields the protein CASSDRGVNQPQHF.

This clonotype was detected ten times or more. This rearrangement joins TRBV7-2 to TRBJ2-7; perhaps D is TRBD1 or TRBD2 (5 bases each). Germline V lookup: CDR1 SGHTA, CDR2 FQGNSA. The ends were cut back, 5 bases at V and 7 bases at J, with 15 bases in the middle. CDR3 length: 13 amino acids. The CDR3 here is CASSPRRDGEQYF. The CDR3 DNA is TGTGCCAGCAGCCCCCGCAGGGACGGGGAGCAGTACTTC.

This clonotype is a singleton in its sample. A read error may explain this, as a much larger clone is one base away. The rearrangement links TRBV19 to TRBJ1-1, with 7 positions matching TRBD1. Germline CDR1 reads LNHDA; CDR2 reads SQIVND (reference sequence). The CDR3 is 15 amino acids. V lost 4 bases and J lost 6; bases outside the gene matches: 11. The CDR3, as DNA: TGTGCCAGTAGTACCGTTCGACAGGGTTTGTCTGAAGCTTTCTTT. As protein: CASSTVRQGLSEAFF.

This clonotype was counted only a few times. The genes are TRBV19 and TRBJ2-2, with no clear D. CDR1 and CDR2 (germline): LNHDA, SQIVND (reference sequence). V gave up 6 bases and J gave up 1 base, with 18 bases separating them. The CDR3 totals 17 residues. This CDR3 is CASSLPGGAENTGELFF. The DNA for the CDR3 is TGTGCCAGTAGCCTTCCGGGCGGAGCAGAGAACACCGGGGAGCTGTTTTTT.

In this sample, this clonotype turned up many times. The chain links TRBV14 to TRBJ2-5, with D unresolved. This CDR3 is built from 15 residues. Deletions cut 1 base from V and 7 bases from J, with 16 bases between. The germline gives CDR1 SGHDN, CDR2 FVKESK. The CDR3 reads CASSQAPLRLGTQYF. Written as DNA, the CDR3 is TGTGCCAGCAGCCAAGCCCCTCTTCGTCTCGGGACCCAGTACTTC.

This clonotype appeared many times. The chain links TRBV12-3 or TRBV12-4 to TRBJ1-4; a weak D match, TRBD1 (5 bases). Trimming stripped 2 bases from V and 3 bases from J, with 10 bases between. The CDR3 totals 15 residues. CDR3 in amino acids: CASSLQGQSNEKLFF. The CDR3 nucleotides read TGTGCCAGCAGTTTACAGGGTCAATCTAATGAAAAACTGTTTTTT.

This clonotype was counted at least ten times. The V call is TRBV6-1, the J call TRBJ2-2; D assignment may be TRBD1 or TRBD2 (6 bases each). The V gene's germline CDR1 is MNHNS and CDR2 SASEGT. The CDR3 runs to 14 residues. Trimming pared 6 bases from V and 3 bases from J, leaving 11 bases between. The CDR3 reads CASRRDTDTGELFF. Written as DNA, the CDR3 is TGTGCCAGCAGGCGGGACACGGACACCGGGGAGCTGTTTTTT.

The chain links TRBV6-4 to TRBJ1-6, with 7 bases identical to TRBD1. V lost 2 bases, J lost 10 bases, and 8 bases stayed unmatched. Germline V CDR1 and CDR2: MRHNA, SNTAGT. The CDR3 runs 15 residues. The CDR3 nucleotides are TGTGCCAGCAGTGACGGGGTAGGGGGCAGATCACCCCTCCACTTT. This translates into CASSDGVGGRSPLHF.

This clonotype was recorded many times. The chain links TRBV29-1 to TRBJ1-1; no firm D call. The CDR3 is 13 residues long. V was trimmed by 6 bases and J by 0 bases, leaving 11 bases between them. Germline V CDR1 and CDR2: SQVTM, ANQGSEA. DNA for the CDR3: TGCAGCGTGACCCGGGCGGTGAACACTGAAGCTTTCTTT. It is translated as CSVTRAVNTEAFF.